These T cell receptor beta chains were read from a single sample in a study of post-analysis software for immune sequencing data. TCRdb recomputed calls from the PCR reads with MiXCR, one row per CDR3 protein. The sample holds around 700,000 distinct CDR3 sequences; 55% to 70% are singletons and the top ten take 10% to 12%. Material for sequencing was blood. The receptors shown here come from a girl aged 2-10 years with multiple sclerosis. Both conserved end residues are part of each CDR3. D genes are given only for firm matches. Part of the rows lack a size; the others show once, few, many or a class for expanded clones.

.,15,TRBD2,TRBV10-3,TRBJ2-1,CAISEYGGTYNEQFF,TGTGCCATCAGTGAATACGGGGGGACCTACAATGAGCAGTTCTTC
.,14,.,TRBV7-2,TRBJ2-5,CASSLAGRGETQYF,TGTGCCAGCAGCTTAGCTGGGCGCGGGGAGACCCAGTACTTC
few,14,.,TRBV29-1,TRBJ2-3,CSVGRERLTDTQYF,TGCAGCGTTGGACGGGAGCGGCTCACAGATACGCAGTATTTT
.,15,.,TRBV19,TRBJ1-5,CASSGGQELYQPQHF,TGTGCCAGTAGTGGGGGTCAGGAACTGTATCAGCCCCAGCATTTT
.,14,.,TRBV20-1,TRBJ2-1,CSASRPASYNEQFF,TGCAGTGCTAGTCGGCCGGCTTCCTACAATGAGCAGTTCTTC
few,15,TRBD2,TRBV20-1,TRBJ2-1,CSARSLAESYNEQFF,TGCAGTGCTAGATCTCTAGCGGAGTCCTACAATGAGCAGTTCTTC
.,13,.,TRBV20-1,TRBJ2-7,CSARDKKSYEQYF,TGCAGTGCTAGAGATAAAAAGAGCTACGAGCAGTACTTC
.,17,TRBD1,TRBV4-1,TRBJ1-3,CASSHEADRGTGNTIYF,TGCGCCAGCAGCCACGAAGCGGACAGGGGTACTGGAAACACCATATATTTT
.,16,TRBD2,TRBV4-1,TRBJ2-1,CASSQDWQAGNNEQFF,TGCGCCAGCAGCCAAGACTGGCAAGCGGGAAACAATGAGCAGTTCTTC
.,12,.,TRBV7-9,TRBJ2-4,CASSPNENIQYF,TGTGCCAGCAGCCCAAACGAAAACATTCAGTACTTC
.,15,.,TRBV6-1,TRBJ2-7,CASSAVGLLQSEQYF,TGTGCCAGCAGTGCTGTGGGACTCCTGCAGAGCGAGCAGTACTTC
.,14,.,TRBV21-1,TRBJ2-7,CASSKSGVSYEQYF,TGTGCCAGCAGCAAAAGCGGGGTCTCCTACGAGCAGTACTTC
.,14,.,TRBV7-6,TRBJ1-2,CASSLGDENYGYTF,TGTGCCAGCAGCTTGGGGGACGAAAACTATGGCTACACCTTC
once,14,.,TRBV20-1,TRBJ2-3,CSPVSTLGTDTQYF,TGCAGTCCTGTGTCCACGCTTGGCACAGATACGCAGTATTTT
.,10,.,TRBV29-1,TRBJ1-1,CSVGDGEAFF,TGCAGCGTTGGGGACGGTGAAGCTTTCTTT
.,14,TRBD2,TRBV29-1,TRBJ2-3,CSTCGAGGSDTQYF,TGCAGCACCTGTGGGGCGGGAGGCTCAGATACGCAGTATTTT
few,14,.,TRBV2,TRBJ2-5,CASSTGSRQETQYF,TGTGCCAGCAGTACAGGGTCTAGGCAAGAGACCCAGTACTTC